One and the same sample provided the 5 T cell receptor beta chains below, sequenced in a study of regulatory T cells in long-lasting Graves disease. Indicated time point: persistent/refractory GD, antithyroid drugs over 5 years with positive TRAb. The TCR library was made from RNA that had been extracted from PBMCs in TRIzol. Investigators prepared the TCR beta libraries by applying iRepertoire HTBI primers and Arm-PCR of CDR3 regions. From the multiplex PCR reads, TCRdb called clonotypes with MiXCR, one entry per CDR3 protein. The data show fewer than 600,000 distinct CDR3 sequences, roughly 22% seen once. Here the sequenced sample was peripheral blood mononuclear cells (PBMCs), taken when the disease was refractory, from a patient treated with antithyroid drugs. The receptors here all came from a female donor with Graves disease.

Details on this clonotype: Possible read error: a much larger clone is one base away. Here the CDR3 omits its conserved ending phenylalanine or tryptophan, so a read error is the likely source. The chain carries TRBV3-1 and TRBJ1-1; no clear D gene. The germline CDR1 and CDR2 sequences are LGHDT and YNNKEL (reference sequence). V was cut by 0 bases and J by 9 bases, with 11 bases left in between. The CDR3 extends over 13 amino acids. CDR3 loop: CASSQDVDKKAFS. The CDR3 coding sequence is TGTGCCAGCAGCCAAGATGTTGACAAAAAAGCTTTCTCT.

With regard to this clonotype: This likely stems from a read error, as it lies one base from a far larger clone. CDR3 bases: TGTGCCAGCAGCCCCGGGACAGGGTACTTTGGCTACACCTTC. Translated, it gives CASSPGTGYFGYTF. V gene TRBV2 combines with J gene TRBJ1-2, with 9 bases fitting TRBD1. CDR1 and CDR2 (germline): SNHLY, FYNNEI. Trimming removed 6 bases from V and 7 bases from J; junction bases left unmatched: 9. The CDR3 loop spans 14 amino acids.

At least ten counts were recorded for this clonotype. The chain combines TRBV28 with TRBJ2-7; possible D gene TRBD1, 5 bases. The CDR3 consists of 14 residues. From germline, CDR1 is MDHEN and CDR2 SYDVKM. Trimming took 2 bases from V and 6 from J, leaving 14 bases between them. The CDR3: CASSLILSGSEQYF. CDR3 bases: TGTGCCAGCAGTTTAATCCTCTCAGGGTCCGAGCAGTACTTC.

This clonotype was seen a handful of times. V usage is TRBV12-5 and J usage is TRBJ2-5, with 7 nucleotides matching TRBD2. CDR1 and CDR2 (germline): LGHNT, FRNRAP. The V gene end was trimmed by 4 bases and the J gene end by 4 bases; junction bases not matched to a gene: 0. CDR3 length: 12 amino acids. Here the CDR3 reads CASGSSGETQYF. The CDR3, as DNA: TGTGCTAGTGGTTCTAGCGGAGAGACCCAGTACTTC.

This clonotype was seen ten or more times. V usage is TRBV2 and J usage is TRBJ1-5, with 7 bases lining up with TRBD1. The CDR3 is 15 residues long. Germline lookup yields CDR1 SNHLY and CDR2 FYNNEI. Losses at the gene ends were 5 bases for V and 5 bases for J; bases not matched to a gene: 9. CDR3 DNA sequence: TGTGCCAGCAGTCCGCATAGACAGGGAGATCAGCCCCAGCATTTT. It encodes CASSPHRQGDQPQHF.